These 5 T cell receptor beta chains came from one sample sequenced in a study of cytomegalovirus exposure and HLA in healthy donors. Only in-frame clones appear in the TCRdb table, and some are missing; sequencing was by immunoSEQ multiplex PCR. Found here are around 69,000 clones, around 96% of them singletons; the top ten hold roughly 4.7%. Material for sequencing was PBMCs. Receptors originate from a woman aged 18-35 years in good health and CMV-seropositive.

The CDR3, as DNA: TGTGCCAGCAGCTTCTCCCCCGAGTACGAGCAGTACTTC. This codes for CASSFSPEYEQYF. This chain links TRBV11-2 with TRBJ2-7; D gene unclear. This CDR3 comprises 13 residues. Trimming stripped 3 bases from V and 4 bases from J, with 10 bases between. CDR1 and CDR2 from the germline V gene are SGHAT and FQNNGV.

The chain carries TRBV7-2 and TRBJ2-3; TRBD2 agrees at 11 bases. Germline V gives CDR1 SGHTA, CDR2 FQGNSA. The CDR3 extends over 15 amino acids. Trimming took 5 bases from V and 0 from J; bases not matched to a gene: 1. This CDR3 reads CASSTSGSSTDTQYF. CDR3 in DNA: TGTGCCAGCAGCACTAGCGGGAGTAGCACAGATACGCAGTATTTT.

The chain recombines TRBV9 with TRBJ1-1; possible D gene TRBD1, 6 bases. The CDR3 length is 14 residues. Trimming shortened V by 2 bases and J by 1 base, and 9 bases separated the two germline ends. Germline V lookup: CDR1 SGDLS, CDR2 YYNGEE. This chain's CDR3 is CASSVQGWNTEAFF. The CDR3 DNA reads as TGTGCCAGCAGCGTCCAGGGGTGGAACACTGAAGCTTTCTTT.

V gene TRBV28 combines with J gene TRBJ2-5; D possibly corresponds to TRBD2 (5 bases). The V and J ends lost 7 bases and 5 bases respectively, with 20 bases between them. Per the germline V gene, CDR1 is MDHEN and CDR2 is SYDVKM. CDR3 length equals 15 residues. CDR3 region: CASTPREGLRETQYF. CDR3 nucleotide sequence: TGTGCCAGCACCCCTCGTGAGGGCTTAAGGGAGACCCAGTACTTC. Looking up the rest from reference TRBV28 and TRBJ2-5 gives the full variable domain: DVKVTQSSRYLVKRTGEKVFLECVQDMDHENMFWYRQDPGLGLRLIYFSYDVKMKEKGDIPEGYSVSREKKERFSLILESASTNQTSMYLCASTPREGLRETQYFGPGTRLLVL.

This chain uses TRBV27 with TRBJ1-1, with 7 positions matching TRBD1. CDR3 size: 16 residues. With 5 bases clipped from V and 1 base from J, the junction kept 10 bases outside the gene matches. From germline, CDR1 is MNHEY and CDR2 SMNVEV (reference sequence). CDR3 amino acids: CASSNNGQDWNTEAFF. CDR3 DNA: TGTGCCAGCAGTAATAATGGACAGGACTGGAACACTGAAGCTTTCTTT.